The entry below describes one T cell receptor (beta chain). What it binds is not known. This sample is part of a study of vaccination effects on CD4 cells after COVID-19. Produced via immunoSEQ multiplex PCR; TCRdb's table is partial and in-frame only. The sample has about 66,000 clones; 70% to 85% are singletons. The CDR3 sequence is 15 residues long. The V gene end was trimmed by 5 bases and the J gene end by 4 bases; junction bases not matched to a gene: 8. From germline, CDR1 is MDHEN and CDR2 SYDVKM. Investigators separated out CD4+ T cells once less than 11 days of culture had passed. Two doses of either BNT162b2 or mRNA-1273 were given to each participant.

This receptor was identified in a human donor who received a COVID-19 vaccine. The chain uses TRBV28 and TRBJ2-3; TRBD2 agrees at 8 bases. This specimen consisted of CD4+ T cells from PBMCs cultured without peptide, obtained after COVID-19 vaccination. The CDR3 loop reads CASSETGTRSDTQYF. The CDR3 nucleotides are TGTGCCAGCAGTGAAACCGGGACTAGATCAGATACGCAGTATTTT.